These 21 T cell receptor beta chains were all obtained from the same sample, sequenced in a study of CD8 T cells in Susac syndrome. RNA, at 0.5 to 1 ug, was reverse transcribed with random hexamers. TCRdb used MiXCR to reprocess the immunoSEQ multiplex PCR reads, holding one entry per CDR3 protein. In the table there are some 120,000 distinct CDR3 sequences, roughly 96% of which are singletons. Sequenced: CD4+ T cells from PBMCs. These receptors all stem from a human donor in good health.

This chain links TRBV24-1 with TRBJ1-5, with TRBD1 identical over 10 bases. Germline CDR1 reads KGHDR; CDR2 reads SFDVKD. Trimming cost V 4 bases and J 8 bases; bases outside gene matches: 4. The CDR3 has 14 amino acids. The CDR3 DNA reads TGTGCCACCAGTGACCCTGGGACAGGGGAGCCCCAGCATTTT. It is translated as CATSDPGTGEPQHF.

The chain has TRBV29-1 and TRBJ2-4, with 10 bases identical to TRBD1. The germline gives CDR1 SQVTM, CDR2 ANQGSEA. J gave up 0 bases and V 3 bases, and 2 bases lay outside the gene matches. The CDR3 extends over 15 amino acids. In nucleotides, the CDR3 is TGCAGCGTTGATGGGACAGGGGAAGCCAAAAACATTCAGTACTTC. Its translation is CSVDGTGEAKNIQYF.

The chain uses TRBV19 and TRBJ1-1; D unclear. The length of the CDR3 is 12 residues. CDR1 and CDR2 from the germline V gene are LNHDA and SQIVND (reference sequence). Between the trimmed V and J ends, which lost 5 bases and 11 bases, there was a span of 15 bases. CDR3 sequence: CASSALPNSAFF. As DNA, the CDR3 is TGTGCCAGTAGTGCCCTGCCTAACTCCGCTTTCTTT. Together with reference TRBV19 and TRBJ1-1, the CDR3 gives the full variable domain: DGGITQSPKYLFRKEGQNVTLSCEQNLNHDAMYWYRQDPGQGLRLIYYSQIVNDFQKGDIAEGYSVSREKKESFPLTVTSAQKNPTAFYLCASSALPNSAFFGQGTRLTVV.

V usage is TRBV29-1 and J usage is TRBJ2-1, with 10 bases fitting TRBD1. The CDR3 contains 14 residues. V lost 6 bases, J lost 3 bases, and 5 bases stayed unmatched. From germline, CDR1 is SQVTM and CDR2 ANQGSEA. In DNA form, the CDR3 reads TGCAGCGTAACCGGGACAGGGGTCTACAATGAGCAGTTCTTC. Translation: CSVTGTGVYNEQFF.

The chain employs TRBV27 and TRBJ2-2; 9 nucleotides agree with TRBD1. V lost 3 bases, J lost 4 bases, and 3 bases stayed unmatched. Germline lookup yields CDR1 MNHEY and CDR2 SMNVEV (reference sequence). The CDR3 spans 15 residues. In DNA, the CDR3 is TGTGCCAGCAGTTTCCGACAGGGGGGCACCGGGGAGCTGTTTTTT. Protein product: CASSFRQGGTGELFF.

The chain links TRBV4-1 to TRBJ2-1; 9 nucleotides line up with TRBD2. The V gene's germline CDR1 is MGHRA and CDR2 YSYEKL. The length of the CDR3 is 16 residues. With 3 bases clipped from V and 7 bases from J, the junction kept 10 bases outside the gene matches. Here the CDR3 reads CASSHASGGRVNEQFF. For the CDR3, the DNA is TGCGCCAGCAGCCACGCCTCTGGCGGGAGGGTTAATGAGCAGTTCTTC.

The CDR3 loop reads CASSLLTAYEQYF. The CDR3 DNA follows: TGTGCCAGCAGCTTGTTGACAGCCTACGAGCAGTACTTC. This chain links TRBV5-6 with TRBJ2-7; possibly TRBD1 for D (5 bases). The CDR3 loop spans 13 amino acids. Germline V gives CDR1 SGHDT, CDR2 YYEEEE. V was shortened by 1 base and J by 2 bases, with 7 bases between the two germline ends. Combining the CDR3 with reference TRBV5-6 and TRBJ2-7 gives the whole variable domain DAGVTQSPTHLIKTRGQQVTLRCSPKSGHDTVSWYQQALGQGPQFIFQYYEEEERQRGNFPDRFSGHQFPNYSSELNVNALLLGDSALYLCASSLLTAYEQYFGPGTRLTVT.

The rearrangement links TRBV20-1 to TRBJ2-3; TRBD2 aligns across 14 bases. The junction had 3 bases not matched to a gene; V was cut back by 7 bases and J by 6 bases. The CDR3 contains 13 residues. Germline V gene sequence: CDR1 DFQATT, CDR2 SNEGSKA (reference sequence). The CDR3 loop is CSVGTSGSDTQYF. The CDR3 DNA reads TGCAGTGTTGGGACTAGCGGGAGTGATACGCAGTATTTT.

Written as DNA, the CDR3 is TGTGCCAGCAGTTTTCGGGGCTACGAGCAGTACTTC. Translation gives CASSFRGYEQYF. J is TRBJ2-7 and V is TRBV28, with D perhaps matching TRBD2 (5 bases). This CDR3 comprises 12 residues. The germline gives CDR1 MDHEN, CDR2 SYDVKM. V lost 3 bases and J 3 bases, leaving 6 bases between the germline ends.

The chain couples TRBV9 to TRBJ2-6; D is tentatively TRBD1 or TRBD2 (5 bases each). Per the germline V gene, CDR1 is SGDLS and CDR2 is YYNGEE. This CDR3 has 15 residues. Trimming removed 0 bases from V and 4 bases from J, with 8 bases in between. The CDR3 DNA reads as TGTGCCAGCAGCGTAGTAAGGGACGGGGCCAACGTCCTGACTTTC. The encoded protein is CASSVVRDGANVLTF.

V and J are TRBV28 and TRBJ1-1, with D uncertain. The CDR3 covers 13 residues. Looked up from germline, CDR1 is MDHEN and CDR2 is SYDVKM. V was cut by 6 bases and J by 10 bases, with 18 bases left in between. The CDR3 sequence is CASSARSPGRAFF. CDR3 DNA sequence: TGTGCCAGCAGCGCCCGAAGTCCGGGTAGAGCTTTCTTT. The entire variable domain, with the rest obtained from reference TRBV28 and TRBJ1-1, is as follows: DVKVTQSSRYLVKRTGEKVFLECVQDMDHENMFWYRQDPGLGLRLIYFSYDVKMKEKGDIPEGYSVSREKKERFSLILESASTNQTSMYLCASSARSPGRAFFGQGTRLTVV.

The gene calls are TRBV5-1 and TRBJ2-7; tentative D call: TRBD1 (6 bases). Germline loops: CDR1 SGHRS, CDR2 YFSETQ. The CDR3 length is 14 residues. V lost 5 bases, J lost 4 bases, and 16 bases lay in between. CDR3 residues: CASSSGTLSYEQYF. The CDR3 DNA reads as TGCGCCAGCAGTTCCGGGACACTCAGTTACGAGCAGTACTTC. Variable domain in full (rest from reference TRBV5-1 and TRBJ2-7): KAGVTQTPRYLIKTRGQQVTLSCSPISGHRSVSWYQQTPGQGLQFLFEYFSETQRNKGNFPGRFSGRQFSNSRSEMNVSTLELGDSALYLCASSSGTLSYEQYFGPGTRLTVT.

This chain joins TRBV7-2 and TRBJ2-7; 12 bases fit TRBD2. The trim removed 5 bases at V and 0 bases at J, leaving 8 bases unmatched. The CDR3 extends over 17 amino acids. Per the germline V gene, CDR1 is SGHTA and CDR2 is FQGNSA. The CDR3 DNA follows: TGTGCCAGCAGCCCCCGACTAGCGGGAGTGTTCTCCTACGAGCAGTACTTC. Protein product: CASSPRLAGVFSYEQYF.

The chain links TRBV27 to TRBJ2-2; 9 bases are shared with TRBD1. Germline values: CDR1 MNHEY, CDR2 SMNVEV (reference sequence). The V gene end was trimmed by 5 bases and the J gene end by 2 bases; junction bases not matched to a gene: 3. This CDR3 comprises 15 residues. As DNA, the CDR3 is TGTGCCAGCAGTGGACAGGGGATAAACACCGGGGAGCTGTTTTTT. Residues: CASSGQGINTGELFF.

CDR3 sequence (DNA): TGTGCCACCAGCAGAGGGGTTACTGGAAACACCATATATTTT. Translation gives CATSRGVTGNTIYF. This chain connects TRBV15 to TRBJ1-3; no clear D gene. Trimming stripped 1 base from V and 2 bases from J, with 6 bases between. CDR1 and CDR2 from the germline V gene are LNHNV and YYDKDF (reference sequence). The CDR3 extends over 14 amino acids.

The CDR3 spells CASSLGAAPDTQYF. DNA of the CDR3: TGTGCCAGCAGTTTGGGAGCGGCCCCAGATACGCAGTATTTT. The gene calls are TRBV28 and TRBJ2-3; the D gene is possibly TRBD2 (5 bases). V lost 3 bases to trimming and J lost 4 bases, with 11 bases between them. The length of the CDR3 is 14 residues. Germline V gene sequence: CDR1 MDHEN, CDR2 SYDVKM.

The chain is built from TRBV6-2 or TRBV6-3 and TRBJ1-2; 9 bases line up with TRBD1. Germline V gives CDR1 MNHEY, CDR2 SVGEGT. The trim removed 4 bases at V and 4 bases at J, leaving 7 bases unmatched. The CDR3 has 15 amino acids. CDR3 region: CASSLRGQGRYGYTF. CDR3 DNA: TGTGCCAGCAGTTTGCGGGGACAGGGACGCTATGGCTACACCTTC.

The V call is TRBV7-9, the J call TRBJ2-5, with D unresolved. CDR1 and CDR2 (germline): SEHNR, FQNEAQ (reference sequence). Trimming cost V 4 bases and J 5 bases, with 23 bases left between them. CDR3 length: 17 amino acids. This CDR3 reads CASSWSRTRALGETQYF. As DNA, the CDR3 is TGTGCCAGCAGCTGGTCCAGGACGAGAGCCTTAGGCGAGACCCAGTACTTC. Combining the CDR3 with reference TRBV7-9 and TRBJ2-5 gives the whole variable domain DTGVSQNPRHKITKRGQNVTFRCDPISEHNRLYWYRQTLGQGPEFLTYFQNEAQLEKSRLLSDRFSAERPKGSFSTLEIQRTEQGDSAMYLCASSWSRTRALGETQYFGPGTRLLVL.

This chain links TRBV3-1 with TRBJ1-5; TRBD1 matches 9 bases. The J segment lost 5 bases and the V segment lost 4 bases, leaving 12 bases of the junction unmatched. The CDR3 runs 17 residues. The V gene's germline CDR1 is LGHDT and CDR2 YNNKEL (reference sequence). The CDR3, as DNA: TGTGCCAGCAGCCTTTCGACAGGGGGTTTAACTTATCAGCCCCAGCATTTT. Its protein is CASSLSTGGLTYQPQHF.

The V gene is TRBV5-1, the J gene TRBJ1-1; the D gene is possibly TRBD1 (5 bases). This CDR3 region has 14 residues. Per the germline V gene, CDR1 is SGHRS and CDR2 is YFSETQ. V was pared by 4 bases and J by 8 bases, with 18 bases between. The CDR3 nucleotides read TGCGCCAGCAGCCCGTTCACCGGGACGGCAGAAGCTTTCTTT. Protein product: CASSPFTGTAEAFF.

V gene TRBV20-1 combines with J gene TRBJ1-3; D is uncertain. CDR3 size: 12 residues. V was cut by 8 bases and J by 0 bases, with 8 bases left in between. Per the germline V gene, CDR1 is DFQATT and CDR2 is SNEGSKA (reference sequence). The CDR3 DNA follows: TGCAGTTTGGTGGGCTCTGGAAACACCATATATTTT. Its protein is CSLVGSGNTIYF.